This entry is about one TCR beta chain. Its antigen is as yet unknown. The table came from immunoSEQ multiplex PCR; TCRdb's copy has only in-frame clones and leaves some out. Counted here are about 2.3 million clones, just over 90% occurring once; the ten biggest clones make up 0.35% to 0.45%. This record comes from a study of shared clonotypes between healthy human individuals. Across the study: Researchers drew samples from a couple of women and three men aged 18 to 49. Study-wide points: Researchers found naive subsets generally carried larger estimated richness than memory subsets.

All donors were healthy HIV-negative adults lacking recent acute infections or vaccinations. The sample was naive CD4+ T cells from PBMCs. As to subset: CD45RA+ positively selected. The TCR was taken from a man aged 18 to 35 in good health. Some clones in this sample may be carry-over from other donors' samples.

This chain's CDR3 is CASNEQPSSYNEQFF. DNA for the CDR3: TGCGCCAGCAACGAACAGCCTAGCTCCTACAATGAGCAGTTCTTC. The chain is built from TRBV5-1 and TRBJ2-1; D remains ambiguous. The CDR3 extends over 15 amino acids. Trimming stripped 6 bases from V and 0 bases from J, with 13 bases between. Germline CDR1 and CDR2: SGHRS and YFSETQ.